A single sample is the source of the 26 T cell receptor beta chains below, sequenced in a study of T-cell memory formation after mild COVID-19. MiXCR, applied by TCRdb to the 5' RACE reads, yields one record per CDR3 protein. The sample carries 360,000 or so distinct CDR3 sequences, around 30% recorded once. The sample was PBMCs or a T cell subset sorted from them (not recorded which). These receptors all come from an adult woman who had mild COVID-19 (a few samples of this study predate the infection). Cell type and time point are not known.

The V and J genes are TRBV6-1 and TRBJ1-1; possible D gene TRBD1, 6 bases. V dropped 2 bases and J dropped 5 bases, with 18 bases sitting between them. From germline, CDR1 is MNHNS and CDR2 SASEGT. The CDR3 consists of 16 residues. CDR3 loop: CASSESYRVSRTEAFF. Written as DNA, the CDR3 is TGTGCCAGCAGTGAATCTTACAGGGTTAGTCGGACTGAAGCTTTCTTT.

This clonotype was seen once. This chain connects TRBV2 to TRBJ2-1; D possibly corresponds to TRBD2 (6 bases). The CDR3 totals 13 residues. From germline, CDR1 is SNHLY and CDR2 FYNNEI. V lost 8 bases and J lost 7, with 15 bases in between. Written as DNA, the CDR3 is TGTGCCAGCTGGAGCCAGGGAGGAAATGAGCAGTTCTTC. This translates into CASWSQGGNEQFF.

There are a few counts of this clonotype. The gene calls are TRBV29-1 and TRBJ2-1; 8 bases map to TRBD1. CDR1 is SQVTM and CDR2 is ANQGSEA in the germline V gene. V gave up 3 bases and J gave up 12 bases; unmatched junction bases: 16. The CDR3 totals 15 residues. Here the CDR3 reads CSVDPTGARSTGQFF. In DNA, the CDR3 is TGCAGCGTTGACCCGACAGGGGCCCGTTCTACAGGGCAGTTCTTC.

The CDR3 here is CASSVESGGKNEQFF. The DNA of the CDR3 is TGTGCCAGCAGCGTAGAAAGCGGAGGGAAAAATGAGCAGTTCTTC. The chain uses TRBV9 and TRBJ2-1, with D perhaps matching TRBD2 (6 bases). Trimming cost V 0 bases and J 7 bases, with 14 bases left between them. CDR1 and CDR2 (germline): SGDLS, YYNGEE. The CDR3 totals 15 residues.

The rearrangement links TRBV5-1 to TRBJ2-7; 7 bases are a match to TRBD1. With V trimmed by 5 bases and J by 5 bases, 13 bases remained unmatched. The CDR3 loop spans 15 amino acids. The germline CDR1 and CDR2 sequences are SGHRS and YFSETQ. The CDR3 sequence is CASSLATGLSHEQYF. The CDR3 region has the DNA TGCGCCAGCAGTCTCGCGACAGGGTTGTCCCACGAGCAGTACTTC.

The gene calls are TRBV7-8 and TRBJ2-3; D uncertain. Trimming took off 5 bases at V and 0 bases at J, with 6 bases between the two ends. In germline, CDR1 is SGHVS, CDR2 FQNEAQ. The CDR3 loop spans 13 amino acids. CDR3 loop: CASSRISTDTQYF. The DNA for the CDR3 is TGTGCCAGCAGCCGGATTAGCACAGATACGCAGTATTTT.

CDR3 protein: CATSSLPTGPYEQYF. In DNA form, the CDR3 reads TGTGCCACCAGCAGCCTCCCCACGGGACCGTACGAGCAGTACTTC. The V gene is TRBV15, the J gene TRBJ2-7; D assignment may be TRBD1 or TRBD2 (5 bases each). CDR3 size: 15 residues. Trimming removed 3 bases from V and 4 bases from J, with 16 bases in between. Germline CDR1 reads LNHNV; CDR2 reads YYDKDF (reference sequence).

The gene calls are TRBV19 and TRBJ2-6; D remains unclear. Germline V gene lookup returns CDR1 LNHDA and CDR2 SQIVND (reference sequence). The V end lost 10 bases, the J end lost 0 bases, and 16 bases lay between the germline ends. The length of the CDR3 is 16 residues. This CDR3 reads CATNSVSHSGANVLTF. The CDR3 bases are TGTGCCACCAATTCGGTTTCTCACTCTGGGGCCAACGTCCTGACTTTC.

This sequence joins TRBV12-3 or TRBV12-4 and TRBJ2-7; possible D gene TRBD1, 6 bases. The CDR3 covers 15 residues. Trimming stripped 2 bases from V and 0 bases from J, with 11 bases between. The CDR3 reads CASSLTGQISYEQYF. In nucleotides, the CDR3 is TGTGCCAGCAGTTTAACTGGACAGATCTCCTACGAGCAGTACTTC.

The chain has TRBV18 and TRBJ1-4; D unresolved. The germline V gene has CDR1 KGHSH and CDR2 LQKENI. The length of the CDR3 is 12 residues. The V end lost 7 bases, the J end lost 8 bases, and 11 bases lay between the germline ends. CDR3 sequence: CASYTTKEKLFF. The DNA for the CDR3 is TGTGCCAGCTACACGACAAAGGAAAAACTGTTTTTT.

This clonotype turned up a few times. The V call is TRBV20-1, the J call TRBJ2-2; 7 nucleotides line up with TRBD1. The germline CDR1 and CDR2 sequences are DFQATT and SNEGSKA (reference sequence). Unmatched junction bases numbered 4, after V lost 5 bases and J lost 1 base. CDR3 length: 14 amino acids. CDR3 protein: CSAPDRENTGELFF. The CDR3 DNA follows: TGCAGTGCTCCTGACAGGGAGAACACCGGGGAGCTGTTTTTT.

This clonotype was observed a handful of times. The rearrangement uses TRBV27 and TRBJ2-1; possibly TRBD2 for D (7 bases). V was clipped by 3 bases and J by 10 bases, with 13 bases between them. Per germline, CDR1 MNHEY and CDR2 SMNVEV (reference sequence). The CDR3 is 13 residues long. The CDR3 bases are TGTGCCAGCAGTTTGGGGGGGGCCTACGAGCAGTTCTTC. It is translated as CASSLGGAYEQFF.

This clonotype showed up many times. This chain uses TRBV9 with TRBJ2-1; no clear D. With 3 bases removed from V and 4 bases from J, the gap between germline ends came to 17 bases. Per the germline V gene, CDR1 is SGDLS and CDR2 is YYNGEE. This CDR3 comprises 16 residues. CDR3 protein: CASSATDGPTYNEQFF. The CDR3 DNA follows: TGTGCCAGCAGCGCAACGGACGGACCGACTTACAATGAGCAGTTCTTC.

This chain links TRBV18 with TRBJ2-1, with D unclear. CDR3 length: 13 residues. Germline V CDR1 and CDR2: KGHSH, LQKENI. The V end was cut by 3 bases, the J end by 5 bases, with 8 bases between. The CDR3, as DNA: TGTGCCAGCTCACCCCCAACCGACAATGAGCAGTTCTTC. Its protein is CASSPPTDNEQFF.

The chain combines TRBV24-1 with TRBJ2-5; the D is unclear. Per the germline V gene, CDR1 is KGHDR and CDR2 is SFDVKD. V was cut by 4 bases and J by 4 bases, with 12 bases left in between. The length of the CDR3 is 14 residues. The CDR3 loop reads CATSDRIRAETQYF. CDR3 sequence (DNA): TGTGCCACCAGTGACCGAATAAGGGCAGAGACCCAGTACTTC.

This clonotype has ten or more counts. Written as DNA, the CDR3 is TGCAGTGCTAGCTGGGGCAATGAGCAGTTCTTC. Translation gives CSASWGNEQFF. The chain carries TRBV20-1 and TRBJ2-1; D ambiguous. CDR3 length: 11 residues. CDR1 DFQATT and CDR2 SNEGSKA come from the germline V gene (reference sequence). With 3 bases removed from V and 6 bases from J, the gap between germline ends came to 6 bases.

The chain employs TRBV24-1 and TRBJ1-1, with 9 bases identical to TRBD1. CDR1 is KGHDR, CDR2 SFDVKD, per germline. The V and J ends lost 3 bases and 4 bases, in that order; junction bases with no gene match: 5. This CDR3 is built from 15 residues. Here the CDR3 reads CATSDPGQGSTEAFF. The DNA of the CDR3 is TGTGCCACCAGTGATCCCGGACAGGGGAGCACTGAAGCTTTCTTT.

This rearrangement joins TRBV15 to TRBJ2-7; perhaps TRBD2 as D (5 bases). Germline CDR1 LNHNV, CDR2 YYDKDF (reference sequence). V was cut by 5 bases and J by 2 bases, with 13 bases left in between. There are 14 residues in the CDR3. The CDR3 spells CATSSLAGTYEQYF. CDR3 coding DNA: TGTGCCACCAGCTCCCTTGCGGGCACCTACGAGCAGTACTTC.

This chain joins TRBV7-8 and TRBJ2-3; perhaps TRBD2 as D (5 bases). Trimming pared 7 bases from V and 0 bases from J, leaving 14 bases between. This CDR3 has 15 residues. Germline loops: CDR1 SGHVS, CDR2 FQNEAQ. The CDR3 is CASIATRTSTDTQYF. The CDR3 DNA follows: TGTGCCAGCATTGCGACGAGGACTAGCACAGATACGCAGTATTTT.

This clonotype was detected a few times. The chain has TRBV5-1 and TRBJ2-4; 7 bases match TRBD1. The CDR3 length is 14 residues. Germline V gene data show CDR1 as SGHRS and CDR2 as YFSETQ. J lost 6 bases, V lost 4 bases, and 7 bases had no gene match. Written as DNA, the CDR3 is TGCGCCAGCAGCACCACGACAGGGCTAAACATTCAGTACTTC. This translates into CASSTTTGLNIQYF. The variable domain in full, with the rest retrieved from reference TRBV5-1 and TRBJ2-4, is KAGVTQTPRYLIKTRGQQVTLSCSPISGHRSVSWYQQTPGQGLQFLFEYFSETQRNKGNFPGRFSGRQFSNSRSEMNVSTLELGDSALYLCASSTTTGLNIQYFGAGTRLSVL.

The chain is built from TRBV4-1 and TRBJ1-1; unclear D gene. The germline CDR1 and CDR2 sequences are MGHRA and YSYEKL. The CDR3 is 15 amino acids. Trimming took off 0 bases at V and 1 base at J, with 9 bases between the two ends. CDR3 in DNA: TGCGCCAGCAGCCAAGAACCCCGTGCGAACACTGAAGCTTTCTTT. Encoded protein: CASSQEPRANTEAFF.

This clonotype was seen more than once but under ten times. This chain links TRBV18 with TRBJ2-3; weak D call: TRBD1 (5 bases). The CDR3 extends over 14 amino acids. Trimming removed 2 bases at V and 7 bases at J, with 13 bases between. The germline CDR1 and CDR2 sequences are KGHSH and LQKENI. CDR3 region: CASSPSSQGYTQYF. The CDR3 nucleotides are TGTGCCAGCTCACCATCTTCCCAGGGTTATACGCAGTATTTT.

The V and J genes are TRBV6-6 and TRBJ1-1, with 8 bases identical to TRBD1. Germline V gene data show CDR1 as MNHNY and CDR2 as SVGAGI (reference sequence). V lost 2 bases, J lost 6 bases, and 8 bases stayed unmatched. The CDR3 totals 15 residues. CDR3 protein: CASSYPGQGDPEAFF. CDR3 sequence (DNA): TGTGCCAGCAGTTACCCCGGACAGGGCGACCCTGAAGCTTTCTTT.

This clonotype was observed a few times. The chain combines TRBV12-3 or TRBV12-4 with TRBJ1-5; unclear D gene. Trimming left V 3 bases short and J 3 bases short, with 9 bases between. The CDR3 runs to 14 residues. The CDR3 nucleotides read TGTGCCAGCAGTTTGTCTCAGCCCAATCAGCCCCAGCATTTT. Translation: CASSLSQPNQPQHF.

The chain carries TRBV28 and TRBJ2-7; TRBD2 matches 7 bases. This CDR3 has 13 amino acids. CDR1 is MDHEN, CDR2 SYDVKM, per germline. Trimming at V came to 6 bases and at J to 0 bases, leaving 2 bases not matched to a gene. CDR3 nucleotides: TGTGCCAGCAGGGGGGGGTTCTCCTACGAGCAGTACTTC. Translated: CASRGGFSYEQYF.

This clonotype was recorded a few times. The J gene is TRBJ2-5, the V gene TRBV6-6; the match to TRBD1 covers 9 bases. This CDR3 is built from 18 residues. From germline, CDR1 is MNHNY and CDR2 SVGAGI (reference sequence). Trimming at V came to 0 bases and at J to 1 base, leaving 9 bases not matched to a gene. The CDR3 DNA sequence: TGTGCCAGCAGTTACTCGAGACAGGGGGTATCAGGCCAAGAGACCCAGTACTTC. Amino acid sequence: CASSYSRQGVSGQETQYF.